The 14 T cell receptor beta chains listed next were all sequenced from one sample in a study of blood T cell repertoires in COVID-19. Only in-frame clones appear in the TCRdb table, and some are missing; sequencing was by immunoSEQ multiplex PCR. This repertoire shows more than 65,000 clones, roughly nine tenths found once; its top ten account for 5.4%. Sequencing was performed on peripheral blood. The receptors were sampled from a man in his sixties with acute or convalescent COVID-19.

About this clone itself: The junction differs from germline at one of its ends, possibly a read error. V gene TRBV10-2 combines with J gene TRBJ2-3; 8 bases align to TRBD2. This CDR3 region has 18 residues. CDR1 is WSHSY, CDR2 SAAADI, per germline. CDR3 in amino acids: CASSESLWAGGKTDTQYF. CDR3 in DNA: TGCGCCAGCAGCGAGTCACTATGGGCGGGGGGTAAGACAGATACGCAGTATTTT.

V gene TRBV5-6 combines with J gene TRBJ1-2, with D possibly TRBD1 on 5 matching bases. Germline V lookup: CDR1 SGHDT, CDR2 YYEEEE. V was cut by 0 bases and J by 6 bases, with 15 bases left in between. The CDR3 covers 15 residues. The CDR3 DNA reads as TGTGCCAGCAGCTTGGCTTTGGGGCCCACTCATGGCTACACCTTC. It yields the protein CASSLALGPTHGYTF.

J is TRBJ2-2 and V is TRBV13; TRBD2 aligns across 8 bases. V lost 5 bases and J lost 4; bases outside the gene matches: 9. The germline gives CDR1 PRHDT, CDR2 FYEKMQ (reference sequence). CDR3 length equals 16 residues. The DNA of the CDR3 is TGTGCCAGCAGCCCCTACCTGGCGGGAGGCACCGGGGAGCTGTTTTTT. Its protein is CASSPYLAGGTGELFF.

J is TRBJ2-3 and V is TRBV4-3, with TRBD2 matching 8 bases. Germline assignment: CDR1 LGHNA and CDR2 YSLEER. CDR3 length: 17 amino acids. With 5 bases clipped from V and 2 bases from J, the junction kept 12 bases outside the gene matches. CDR3 in DNA: TGCGCCAGCAGCAAAAGCTTTGGCGGGGGGTCCACAGATACGCAGTATTTT. Translating it yields CASSKSFGGGSTDTQYF.

The genes are TRBV27 and TRBJ1-1; 7 bases are a match to TRBD1. The CDR3 is 13 residues long. CDR1 and CDR2 from the germline V gene are MNHEY and SMNVEV (reference sequence). V was pared by 2 bases and J by 6 bases, with 3 bases of the junction left unmatched. The CDR3 loop is CASSLGTVSEAFF. DNA for the CDR3: TGTGCCAGCAGTTTAGGGACAGTCTCTGAAGCTTTCTTT.

The CDR3 reads CASARDRGQETQYF. CDR3 sequence (DNA): TGCGCCAGCGCCCGGGACAGGGGGCAAGAGACCCAGTACTTC. The rearrangement joins TRBV5-1 to TRBJ2-5; 11 positions agree with TRBD1. With 7 bases clipped from V and 2 bases from J, the junction kept 4 bases outside the gene matches. CDR1 and CDR2 from the germline V gene are SGHRS and YFSETQ. The CDR3 covers 14 residues.

Comments on this clone: The same CDR3 can be traced to other DNA sequences in this sample. CDR3 sequence: CASSYGQGNQPQHF. The CDR3 DNA is TGTGCCAGCAGTTACGGACAGGGTAATCAGCCCCAGCATTTT. This sequence joins TRBV6-2 or TRBV6-3 and TRBJ1-5, with 8 bases identical to TRBD1. CDR3 length: 14 residues. J lost 4 bases, V lost 2 bases, and 1 base had no gene match. Per the germline V gene, CDR1 is MNHEY and CDR2 is SVGEGT.

This chain connects TRBV19 to TRBJ1-1; TRBD1 might be the D (6 bases). The CDR3 has 14 amino acids. The V gene lost 10 bases and the J gene lost 1 base, with 16 bases spanning the gap. Germline CDR1 and CDR2: LNHDA and SQIVND (reference sequence). The CDR3: CATKDSLRNTEAFF. For the CDR3, the DNA is TGTGCCACCAAGGACAGCCTCAGGAACACTGAAGCTTTCTTT.

The J gene is TRBJ1-2, the V gene TRBV29-1; the D gene is possibly TRBD1 (6 bases). Trimming left V 6 bases short and J 8 bases short, with 25 bases between. CDR3 length: 15 residues. CDR1 SQVTM and CDR2 ANQGSEA come from the germline V gene. This CDR3 is CSVRGAGSLADGYTF. CDR3 coding DNA: TGCAGCGTCCGGGGGGCAGGATCATTGGCGGACGGCTACACCTTC.

The rearrangement joins TRBV19 to TRBJ1-5; 7 bases align to TRBD1. V was clipped by 7 bases and J by 3 bases; unmatched bases: 15. The CDR3 totals 17 residues. Germline CDR1 and CDR2: LNHDA and SQIVND (reference sequence). This CDR3 is CASTPGERGLHNQPQHF. CDR3 DNA sequence: TGTGCCAGTACTCCGGGGGAAAGGGGGCTTCACAATCAGCCCCAGCATTTT.

This rearrangement joins TRBV7-8 to TRBJ2-7, with D perhaps matching TRBD2 (5 bases). Germline V gene data show CDR1 as SGHVS and CDR2 as FQNEAQ. Trimming left V 1 base short and J 3 bases short, with 13 bases between. The CDR3 runs to 15 residues. CDR3 region: CASSLEGEGNYEQYF. The DNA for the CDR3 is TGTGCCAGCAGCTTAGAGGGAGAGGGAAACTACGAGCAGTACTTC.

The rearrangement links TRBV27 to TRBJ1-4, with TRBD1 identical over 10 bases. Germline-derived CDR1 and CDR2 are MNHEY and SMNVEV (reference sequence). This CDR3 region has 16 residues. The ends lost 5 bases at V and 6 bases at J; junction bases unmatched: 9. CDR3: CASSPGTGVGDEKLFF. Here the CDR3 DNA reads TGTGCCAGCAGTCCCGGGACAGGGGTTGGTGATGAAAAACTGTTTTTT.

The V gene is TRBV12-3 or TRBV12-4, the J gene TRBJ2-7; D is unclear. The CDR3 is made up of 13 amino acids. The ends were cut back, 1 base at V and 2 bases at J, with 6 bases in the middle. CDR3 nucleotides: TGTGCCAGCAGTTTAGGCGGAACCTACGAGCAGTACTTC. Its translation: CASSLGGTYEQYF.

This clone showed up just once. This chain joins TRBV6-2 or TRBV6-3 and TRBJ2-7; the D is unclear. Between the trimmed V and J ends, which lost 2 bases and 1 base, there was a span of 6 bases. Germline values: CDR1 MNHEY, CDR2 SVGEGT. The CDR3 is 13 residues long. The CDR3 coding sequence is TGTGCCAGCAGTTACCATACTTCCTACGAGCAGTACTTC. Its protein product is CASSYHTSYEQYF.